This record concerns one TCR beta chain sequence. Produced via immunoSEQ multiplex PCR; TCRdb's table is partial and in-frame only. The sample holds about 43,000 clones; around 96% are singletons and the top ten take roughly 1.5%. This record comes from a study of graft-versus-host responses after intestinal transplantation. Looking at the study overall: Each of the recipients got a multivisceral, liver-intestinal, or isolated intestinal transplant. Induction with anti-thymocyte globulin, then tacrolimus and steroids for three to four years, was given to all recipients.

The sequences come from PBMCs, collected around 48 weeks after intestinal transplant. The sequence came from a human patient who received an intestinal transplant, so some T cells may come from the graft donor.

The chain's CDR3 is CASSLAGRINTEAFF. The CDR3 DNA is TGCGCCAGCAGCTTGGCGGGACGGATAAACACTGAAGCTTTCTTT. This chain uses TRBV5-1 with TRBJ1-1; perhaps TRBD1 as D (5 bases). Between the trimmed V and J ends, which lost 0 bases and 2 bases, there was a span of 11 bases. The CDR3 runs to 15 residues. Germline V gene lookup returns CDR1 SGHRS and CDR2 YFSETQ.